The 6 T cell receptor beta chains presented below share a single source sample, sequenced in a study of shared clonotypes between healthy human individuals. TCRdb keeps only in-frame clones here, not all; method: immunoSEQ multiplex PCR. The sample has around 500,000 clones, around 73% seen once; the top ten hold 12%. The sequencing input was PBMCs. All receptors derive from a middle-aged woman in good health. Some clones in this sample may be carry-over from other donors' samples.

The chain has TRBV7-9 and TRBJ2-1; D not certain. V was cut by 5 bases and J by 6 bases, with 11 bases left in between. Germline CDR1 reads SEHNR; CDR2 reads FQNEAQ (reference sequence). CDR3 length equals 13 residues. The CDR3 DNA follows: TGTGCCAGCAGCCTGGTCACCGTCAATGAGCAGTTCTTC. Protein product: CASSLVTVNEQFF.

The gene calls are TRBV9 and TRBJ2-7; tentatively, D is TRBD2 (5 bases). This CDR3 has 15 amino acids. The V end lost 0 bases, the J end lost 0 bases, and 10 bases lay between the germline ends. The germline gives CDR1 SGDLS, CDR2 YYNGEE. CDR3 DNA: TGTGCCAGCAGCGTAGCTATAGGGAGCTCCTACGAGCAGTACTTC. Translated, it gives CASSVAIGSSYEQYF.

The chain joins TRBV7-9 to TRBJ2-7; D is possibly TRBD1 or TRBD2 (5 bases each). CDR1 and CDR2 (germline): SEHNR, FQNEAQ (reference sequence). V shed 4 bases and J shed 3 bases, with 16 bases lying between them. This CDR3 spans 15 amino acids. As DNA, the CDR3 is TGTGCCAGCAGCTCCCTCGGGGCGACAGACTACGAGCAGTACTTC. Its translation: CASSSLGATDYEQYF.

This clone is termed medium-sized. This sample also contains other DNA sequences that code for the same CDR3. The chain combines TRBV15 with TRBJ1-4; TRBD1 matches at 12 bases. The V gene end was trimmed by 0 bases and the J gene end by 7 bases; junction bases not matched to a gene: 3. The CDR3 contains 16 residues. Looked up from germline, CDR1 is LNHNV and CDR2 is YYDKDF (reference sequence). CDR3 nucleotides: TGTGCCACCAGCAGAGATTCGGGACAGGGGGCTGAAAAACTGTTTTTT. Amino acid sequence: CATSRDSGQGAEKLFF.

The chain employs TRBV11-2 and TRBJ2-7; D is undetermined. Germline V lookup: CDR1 SGHAT, CDR2 FQNNGV. Trimming took off 0 bases at V and 3 bases at J, with 9 bases between the two ends. There are 14 residues in the CDR3. The CDR3 DNA sequence: TGTGCCAGCAGCTTAGAACAATTAGGCTACGAGCAGTACTTC. As protein: CASSLEQLGYEQYF. The variable domain in full, completed from reference TRBV11-2 and TRBJ2-7, reads EAGVAQSPRYKIIEKRQSVAFWCNPISGHATLYWYQQILGQGPKLLIQFQNNGVVDDSQLPKDRFSAERLKGVDSTLKIQPAKLEDSAVYLCASSLEQLGYEQYFGPGTRLTVT.

This sequence joins TRBV5-1 and TRBJ2-5; possibly TRBD1 for D (6 bases). The closer fit of TRBJ2-7 to the DNA end suggests the J call may be wrong. Germline V gives CDR1 SGHRS, CDR2 YFSETQ. The CDR3 totals 16 residues. CDR3 bases: TGCGCCAGCAGCTTGTCAGGGGTGATTGGATTGTACGAGCAGTACTTC. Its protein product is CASSLSGVIGLYEQYF.